The text below deals with one T cell receptor beta chain. The data stem from a study of T-cell memory formation after mild COVID-19. Barcoded TCR alpha and TCR beta cDNA libraries with UMIs came from 5'RACE using constant-segment primers. TCRdb processed the 5' RACE reads anew with MiXCR; each CDR3 protein has one entry. The sample consists of roughly 550,000 distinct CDR3 sequences, roughly 22% of them appearing once. V shed 5 bases, J shed 2 bases, and the junction held 8 bases outside the gene matches. The CDR3 sequence is 16 residues long. Germline assignment: CDR1 KGHDR and CDR2 SFDVKD. Sequenced sample: PBMCs or a T cell subset sorted from them (not recorded which). The receptor's source is an adult woman who had mild COVID-19 (a few samples of this study predate the infection). Cell type and time point are not known. This rearrangement joins TRBV24-1 to TRBJ2-3, with 8 bases lining up with TRBD2. The CDR3 loop is CATSGSVRGDTDTQYF. For the CDR3, the DNA is TGTGCCACCAGTGGATCTGTGCGGGGGGACACAGATACGCAGTATTTT.